This TCR beta chain came from a study of human T cells and chemical hapten exposure. Study-wide findings and caveats: TCRs above 1 in 1000 frequency did not change with DPC sensitization.

The CDR3 is made up of 14 amino acids. From germline, CDR1 is LNHDA and CDR2 SQIVND (reference sequence). The V and J ends lost 9 bases and 4 bases, in that order; junction bases with no gene match: 8. TCRdb reanalysed the 5' RACE reads using MiXCR and keeps one entry per CDR3 protein. This table holds over 95,000 distinct CDR3 sequences, approximately 19% found once. Unfractionated whole blood was the source of the extracted total RNA. This clonotype has a count of ten or more. Antigen: not known. This sequence originates from a human donor in good health. The genes are TRBV19 and TRBJ2-2; 7 positions match TRBD2. CDR3 sequence (DNA): TGTGCCAGGATAAGCGGGGAGCGCACCGGGGAGCTGTTTTTT. Translated: CARISGERTGELFF.